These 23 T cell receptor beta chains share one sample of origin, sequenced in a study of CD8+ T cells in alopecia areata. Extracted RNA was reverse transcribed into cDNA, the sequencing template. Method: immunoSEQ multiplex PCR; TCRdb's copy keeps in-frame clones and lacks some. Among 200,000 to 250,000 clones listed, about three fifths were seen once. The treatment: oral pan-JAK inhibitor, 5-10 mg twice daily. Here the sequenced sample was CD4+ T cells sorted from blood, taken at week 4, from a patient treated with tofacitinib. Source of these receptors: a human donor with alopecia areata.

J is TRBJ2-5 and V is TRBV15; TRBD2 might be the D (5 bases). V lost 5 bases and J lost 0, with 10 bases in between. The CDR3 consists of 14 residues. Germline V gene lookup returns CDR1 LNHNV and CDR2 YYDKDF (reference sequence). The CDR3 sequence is CATSQDSNQETQYF. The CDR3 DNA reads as TGTGCCACCAGCCAGGACTCAAACCAAGAGACCCAGTACTTC.

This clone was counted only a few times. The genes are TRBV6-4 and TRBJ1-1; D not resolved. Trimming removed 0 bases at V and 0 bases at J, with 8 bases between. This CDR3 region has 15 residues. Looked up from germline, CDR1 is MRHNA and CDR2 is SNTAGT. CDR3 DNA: TGTGCCAGCAGTGACTCGGGAGGGATGAACACTGAAGCTTTCTTT. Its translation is CASSDSGGMNTEAFF.

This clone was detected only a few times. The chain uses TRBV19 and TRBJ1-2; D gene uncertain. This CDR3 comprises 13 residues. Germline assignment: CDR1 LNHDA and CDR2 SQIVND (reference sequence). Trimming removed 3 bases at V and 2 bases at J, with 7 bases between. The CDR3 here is CASSIKVNYGYTF. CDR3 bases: TGTGCCAGTAGTATTAAGGTGAACTATGGCTACACCTTC.

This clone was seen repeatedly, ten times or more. The CDR3 region is CAWGHANYGYTF. The CDR3 region has the DNA TGTGCCTGGGGACACGCCAACTATGGCTACACCTTC. V and J are TRBV30 and TRBJ1-2, with D tentatively TRBD1 (5 bases). CDR1 is GTSNPN, CDR2 SVGIG, per germline (reference sequence). V dropped 5 bases and J dropped 2 bases, with 9 bases sitting between them. The CDR3 is 12 amino acids.

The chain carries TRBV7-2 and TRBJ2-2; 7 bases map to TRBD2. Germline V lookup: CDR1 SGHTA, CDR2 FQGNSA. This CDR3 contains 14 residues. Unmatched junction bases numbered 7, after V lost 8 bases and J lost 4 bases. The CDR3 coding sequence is TGTGCCAGCCGACTCGGGGGGTCCACCGGGGAGCTGTTTTTT. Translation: CASRLGGSTGELFF.

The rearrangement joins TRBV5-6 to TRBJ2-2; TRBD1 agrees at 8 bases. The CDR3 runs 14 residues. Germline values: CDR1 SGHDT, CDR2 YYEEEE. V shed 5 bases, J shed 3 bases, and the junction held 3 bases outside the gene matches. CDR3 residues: CASRTGVDTGELFF. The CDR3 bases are TGTGCCAGCAGGACAGGGGTAGACACCGGGGAGCTGTTTTTT.

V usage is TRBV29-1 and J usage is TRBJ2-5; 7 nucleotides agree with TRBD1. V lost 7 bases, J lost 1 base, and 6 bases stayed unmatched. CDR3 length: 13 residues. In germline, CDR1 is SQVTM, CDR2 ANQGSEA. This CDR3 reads CSATRQGQETQYF. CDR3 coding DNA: TGCAGCGCAACCAGACAGGGCCAAGAGACCCAGTACTTC.

CDR3 region: CAWSDGTGNNIQYF. CDR3 bases: TGTGCCTGGAGTGACGGGACAGGGAACAACATTCAGTACTTC. The chain joins TRBV30 to TRBJ2-4, with 9 bases aligning to TRBD1. V was pared by 1 base and J by 7 bases, with 5 bases of the junction left unmatched. Germline V gene lookup returns CDR1 GTSNPN and CDR2 SVGIG (reference sequence). The CDR3 has 14 amino acids.

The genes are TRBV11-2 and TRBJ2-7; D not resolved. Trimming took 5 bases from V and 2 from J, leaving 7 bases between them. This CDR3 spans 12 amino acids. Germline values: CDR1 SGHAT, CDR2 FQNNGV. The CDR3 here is CASSPATYEQYF. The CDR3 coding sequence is TGTGCCAGCAGCCCAGCAACCTACGAGCAGTACTTC.

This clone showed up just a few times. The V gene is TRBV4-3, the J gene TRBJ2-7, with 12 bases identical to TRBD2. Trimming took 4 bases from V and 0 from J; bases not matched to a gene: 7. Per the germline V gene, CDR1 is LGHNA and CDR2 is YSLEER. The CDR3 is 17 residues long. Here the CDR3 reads CASSRTLAGGFSYEQYF. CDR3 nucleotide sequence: TGCGCCAGCAGCCGAACACTAGCGGGGGGATTCTCCTACGAGCAGTACTTC.

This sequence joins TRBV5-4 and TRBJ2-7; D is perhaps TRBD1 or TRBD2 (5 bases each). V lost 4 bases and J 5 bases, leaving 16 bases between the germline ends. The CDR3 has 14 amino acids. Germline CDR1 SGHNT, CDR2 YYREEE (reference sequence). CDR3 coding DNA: TGTGCCAGCAGCACCGGGGCCCAAGCCAACGAGCAGTACTTC. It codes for CASSTGAQANEQYF.

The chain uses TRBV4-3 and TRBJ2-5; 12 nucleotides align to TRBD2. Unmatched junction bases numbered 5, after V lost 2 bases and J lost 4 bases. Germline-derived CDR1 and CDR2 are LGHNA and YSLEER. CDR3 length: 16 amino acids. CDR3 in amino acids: CASSQPSGGAGETQYF. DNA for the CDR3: TGCGCCAGCAGCCAACCTAGCGGGGGGGCCGGAGAGACCCAGTACTTC.

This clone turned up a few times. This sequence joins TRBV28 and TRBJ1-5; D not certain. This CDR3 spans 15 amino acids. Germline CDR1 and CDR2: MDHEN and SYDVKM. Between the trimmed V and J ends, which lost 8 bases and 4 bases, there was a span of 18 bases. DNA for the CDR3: TGTGCCAGCCTGACTGAGGGAAAGTGGAATCAGCCCCAGCATTTT. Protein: CASLTEGKWNQPQHF.

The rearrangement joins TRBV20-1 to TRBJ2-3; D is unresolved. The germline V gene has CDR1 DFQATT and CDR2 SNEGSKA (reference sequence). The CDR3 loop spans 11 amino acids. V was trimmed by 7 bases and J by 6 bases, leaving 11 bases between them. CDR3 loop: CSVSVGDTQYF. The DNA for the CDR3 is TGCAGTGTATCCGTGGGCGATACGCAGTATTTT.

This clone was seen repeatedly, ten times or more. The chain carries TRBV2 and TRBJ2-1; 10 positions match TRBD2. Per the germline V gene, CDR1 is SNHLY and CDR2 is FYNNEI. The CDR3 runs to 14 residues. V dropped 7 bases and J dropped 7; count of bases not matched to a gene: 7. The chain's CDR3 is CASTRGTSVNEQFF. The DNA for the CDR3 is TGTGCCAGCACCAGAGGGACTAGCGTGAATGAGCAGTTCTTC.

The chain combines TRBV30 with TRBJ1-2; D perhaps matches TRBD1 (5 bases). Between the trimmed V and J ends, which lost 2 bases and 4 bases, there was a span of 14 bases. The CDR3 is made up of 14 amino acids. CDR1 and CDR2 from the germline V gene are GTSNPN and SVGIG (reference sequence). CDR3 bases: TGTGCCTGGAGTTTCCGGGACGGCAGCTATGGCTACACCTTC. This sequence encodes CAWSFRDGSYGYTF. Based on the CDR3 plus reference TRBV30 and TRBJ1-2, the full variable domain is SQTIHQWPATLVQPVGSPLSLECTVEGTSNPNLYWYRQAAGRGLQLLFYSVGIGQISSEVPQNLSASRPQDRQFILSSKKLLLSDSGFYLCAWSFRDGSYGYTFGSGTRLTVV.

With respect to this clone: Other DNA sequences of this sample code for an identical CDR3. The CDR3 DNA is TGCAGCGTAGGACAGACCAACACTGAAGCTTTCTTT. This translates into CSVGQTNTEAFF. The rearrangement uses TRBV29-1 and TRBJ1-1; tentatively, D is TRBD1 (6 bases). V lost 6 bases and J lost 2, with 10 bases in between. This CDR3 comprises 12 residues. The V gene's germline CDR1 is SQVTM and CDR2 ANQGSEA.

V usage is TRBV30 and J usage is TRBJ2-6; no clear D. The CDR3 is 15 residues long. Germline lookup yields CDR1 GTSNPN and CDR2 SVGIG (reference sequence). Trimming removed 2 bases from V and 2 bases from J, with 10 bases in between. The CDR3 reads CAWSPKAAGANVLTF. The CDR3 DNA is TGTGCCTGGAGTCCCAAGGCGGCTGGGGCCAACGTCCTGACTTTC.

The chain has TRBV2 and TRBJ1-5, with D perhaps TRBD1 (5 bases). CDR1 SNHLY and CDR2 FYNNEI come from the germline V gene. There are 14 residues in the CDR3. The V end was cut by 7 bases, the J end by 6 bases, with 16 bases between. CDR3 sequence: CASTTLGGAQPQHF. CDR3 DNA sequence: TGTGCCAGCACCACCCTGGGGGGTGCTCAGCCCCAGCATTTT.

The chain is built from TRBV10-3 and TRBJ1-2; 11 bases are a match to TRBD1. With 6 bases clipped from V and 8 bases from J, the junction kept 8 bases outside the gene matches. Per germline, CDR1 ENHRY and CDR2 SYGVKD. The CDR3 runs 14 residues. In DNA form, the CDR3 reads TGTGCCATCAGCCTTTGGGGACAGGGGGAAGGCTACACCTTC. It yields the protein CAISLWGQGEGYTF.

This CDR3 is CAWRPRVIQETQYF. The CDR3 DNA sequence: TGTGCCTGGAGGCCGCGGGTAATTCAAGAGACCCAGTACTTC. V usage is TRBV30 and J usage is TRBJ2-5; maybe TRBD2 (5 bases). This CDR3 is 14 amino acids long. Looked up from germline, CDR1 is GTSNPN and CDR2 is SVGIG (reference sequence). Deletions cut 3 bases from V and 2 bases from J, with 13 bases between.

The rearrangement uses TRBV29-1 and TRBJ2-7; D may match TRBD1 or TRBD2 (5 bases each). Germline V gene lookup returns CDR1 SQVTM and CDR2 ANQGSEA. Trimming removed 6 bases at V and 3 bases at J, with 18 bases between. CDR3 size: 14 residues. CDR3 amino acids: CSVRTGTEFYEQYF. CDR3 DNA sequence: TGCAGCGTGCGCACCGGGACGGAATTCTACGAGCAGTACTTC.

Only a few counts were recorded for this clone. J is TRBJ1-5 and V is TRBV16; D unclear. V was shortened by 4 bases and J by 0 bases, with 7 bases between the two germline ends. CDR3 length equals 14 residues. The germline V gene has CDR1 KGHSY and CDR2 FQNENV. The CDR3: CASSPHPSNQPQHF. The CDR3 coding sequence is TGTGCCAGCAGCCCCCACCCTAGCAATCAGCCCCAGCATTTT.